This T cell receptor beta chain was recorded in a study of blood T cell repertoires in COVID-19. Authors' processing steps: Amplification from reference gene primers served as the basis for estimated nucleated cell counts. The assay was immunoSEQ multiplex PCR, and TCRdb's table has in-frame clones only and misses some. Clone size and the V and J calls come from that table; the DNA yielded D and trimming. The sample consists of roughly 180,000 clones, about 85% of them appearing once. Source material: peripheral blood. The TCR originated in a woman between 50 and 59 years old with COVID-19, enrolled during active disease.

CDR3 DNA: TGTGCCATCAGTGACAGGGTTTTGGGTGGCTACACCTTC. Amino acid sequence: CAISDRVLGGYTF. The V and J genes are TRBV10-3 and TRBJ1-2; D might be TRBD1 (5 bases). V lost 3 bases and J 7 bases, leaving 12 bases between the germline ends. The V gene's germline CDR1 is ENHRY and CDR2 SYGVKD. The CDR3 is 13 residues long.